This T cell receptor beta chain is from a study of T-cell reconstitution after alpha-beta-depleted transplantation in children. The CDR3 loop spans 17 amino acids. Germline lookup yields CDR1 MGHRA and CDR2 YSYEKL. V lost 1 base to trimming and J lost 1 base; unmatched junction nucleotides: 5. A library of TCRbeta sequences, prepared with unique molecular identifiers, was generated. A single record per CDR3 protein comes from TCRdb applying MiXCR to the PCR reads. The data hold around 370,000 distinct CDR3 sequences, with about a tenth observed a single time. This receptor was taken from a human donor who donated a stem cell graft to a child with acute lymphoblastic leukemia. The chain carries TRBV4-1 and TRBJ2-1; 9 nucleotides agree with TRBD2. Sequencing was performed on PBMCs from the stem cell graft donor, taken from the stem cell graft. The CDR3 DNA is TGCGCCAGCAGCCAAGGATCAGCGGGGGGATCCTACAATGAGCAGTTCTTC. This gives the protein CASSQGSAGGSYNEQFF.